Listed below are T cell receptor beta chains from one sample, sequenced in a study of OX40 agonist ivuxolimab in advanced cancers. Sequencing was performed with immunoSEQ multiplex PCR; in TCRdb, only in-frame clones are kept and a portion is missing. The sample shows some 50,000 clones, over 80% of them seen only once. Sequencing was performed on CD4+ or CD8+ T cells sorted from blood, taken in a trial of the OX40 agonist ivuxolimab. These receptors all come from an adult with an advanced solid tumor such as melanoma, head and neck, liver or kidney cancer. CDR3s leave out the opening cysteine and the closing phenylalanine or tryptophan. Clone size is shown for a subset of rows, as once, few, many or a class of expanded clone.

CDR3	V	length	size	J
ASSSDTGGGTGELF	TRBV5-6	14	.	TRBJ2-2
ASSFNRGETQY	TRBV7-3	11	once	TRBJ2-5
ASNQPSATDTQY	TRBV28	12	.	TRBJ2-3
ASSLSTSGSILDTQY	TRBV9	15	.	TRBJ2-3
ASTAQQETQY	TRBV5-1	10	.	TRBJ2-5
AIFHHRAGNQPQH	TRBV27	13	.	TRBJ1-5
ASKLRGLGEQF	TRBV19	11	.	TRBJ2-1
ASSPLAKETEAF	TRBV18	12	.	TRBJ1-1
ASSSTVPYEQY	TRBV28	11	once	TRBJ2-7
ASSPLGQGSGANVLT	TRBV28	15	.	TRBJ2-6
ASSPQVGDNNEQF	TRBV18	13	.	TRBJ2-1
AAGGWETGEQY	TRBV2	11	.	TRBJ2-7
ATQFRTSATYEQY	TRBV6-1	13	.	TRBJ2-7
ASSVRVWRGPNYEQY	TRBV9	15	few	TRBJ2-7